These 30 T cell receptor beta chains came from one sample sequenced in a study of blood T cell repertoires in COVID-19. The method was immunoSEQ multiplex PCR; TCRdb's version includes in-frame clones alone and lacks a portion of them. The table includes about 80,000 clones, roughly 80% detected once. What was sequenced was peripheral blood. The origin of the receptors is a woman in her seventies with acute or convalescent COVID-19.

The chain employs TRBV6-1 and TRBJ2-5, with TRBD1 matching 9 bases. Germline V gene data show CDR1 as MNHNS and CDR2 as SASEGT. With 3 bases clipped from V and 5 bases from J, the junction kept 7 bases outside the gene matches. This CDR3 contains 15 residues. The CDR3, as DNA: TGTGCCAGCAGTGATGGGGGGACAGGGTCGGAGACCCAGTACTTC. This codes for CASSDGGTGSETQYF.

The chain combines TRBV21-1 with TRBJ2-5; no check of the table's D call, TRBD1, against the DNA was made. TRBV21-1 is noted as a pseudogene. The CDR3 spans 14 residues. CDR3 sequence (DNA): TGTGCCAGCAGCAAAGTCGGGACAGGGGAGACCCAGTACTTC. It encodes CASSKVGTGETQYF.

The rearrangement uses TRBV18 and TRBJ2-4; 10 nucleotides agree with TRBD1. The CDR3 spans 16 residues. Trimming took 3 bases from V and 0 from J; bases not matched to a gene: 2. Germline CDR1 and CDR2: KGHSH and LQKENI. CDR3 residues: CASSPGQGGAKNIQYF. The CDR3 DNA reads as TGTGCCAGCTCACCCGGACAGGGGGGAGCCAAAAACATTCAGTACTTC.

The V call is TRBV5-1, the J call TRBJ2-7; 10 nucleotides align to TRBD1. With 4 bases clipped from V and 2 bases from J, the junction kept 9 bases outside the gene matches. This CDR3 contains 16 residues. CDR1 SGHRS and CDR2 YFSETQ come from the germline V gene. The CDR3 coding sequence is TGCGCCAGCAGCGGAGACAGGGGGCCGGGTACCTACGAGCAGTACTTC. Protein sequence: CASSGDRGPGTYEQYF.

The chain is built from TRBV24-1 and TRBJ2-1; D perhaps matches TRBD2 (6 bases). Per germline, CDR1 KGHDR and CDR2 SFDVKD. There are 14 residues in the CDR3. V was pared by 4 bases and J by 8 bases, with 14 bases between. CDR3 amino acids: CATSESTRLHEQFF. CDR3 nucleotides: TGTGCCACCAGTGAATCGACTAGGCTCCATGAGCAGTTCTTC.

The rearrangement uses TRBV7-8 and TRBJ2-5, with TRBD2 identical over 7 bases. Germline V CDR1 and CDR2: SGHVS, FQNEAQ. Trimming at V came to 5 bases and at J to 5 bases, leaving 5 bases not matched to a gene. This CDR3 comprises 13 residues. The CDR3 reads CASSHVGGETQYF. In DNA form, the CDR3 reads TGTGCCAGCAGCCACGTCGGGGGGGAGACCCAGTACTTC.

J is TRBJ2-1 and V is TRBV30; 9 bases fit TRBD2. V lost 1 base and J lost 9; bases outside the gene matches: 7. Germline V gene lookup returns CDR1 GTSNPN and CDR2 SVGIG (reference sequence). CDR3 length equals 14 residues. The CDR3 protein is CAWSEVTSGTEQFF. CDR3 DNA: TGTGCCTGGAGTGAGGTGACTAGCGGAACTGAGCAGTTCTTC.

The chain joins TRBV3-1 (or the pseudogene TRBV3-2) to TRBJ1-2; 7 nucleotides align to TRBD1. This CDR3 contains 13 residues. Germline V CDR1 and CDR2: LGHDT, YNNKEL (reference sequence). The junction had 2 bases not matched to a gene; V was cut back by 4 bases and J by 3 bases. CDR3 in DNA: TGTGCCAGCAGCCTTGGGACAGACTATGGCTACACCTTC. It codes for CASSLGTDYGYTF.

The chain uses TRBV2 and TRBJ2-1; the D gene is possibly TRBD1 (6 bases). This CDR3 is 16 amino acids long. Germline V gives CDR1 SNHLY, CDR2 FYNNEI. Trimming removed 7 bases from V and 1 base from J, with 17 bases in between. In nucleotides, the CDR3 is TGTGCCAGCACCCCACTGACAGGACTTTCCTACAATGAGCAGTTCTTC. Protein product: CASTPLTGLSYNEQFF.

On this clone: The same CDR3 arises from other DNA sequences in this sample as well. The chain is built from TRBV7-2 and TRBJ1-2; 8 bases are a match to TRBD1. Germline V CDR1 and CDR2: SGHTA, FQGNSA. V lost 3 bases to trimming and J lost 8 bases; unmatched junction nucleotides: 5. The CDR3 has 13 residues. The CDR3 reads CASSLDRVGGYTF. In nucleotides, the CDR3 is TGTGCCAGCAGCTTGGACAGGGTGGGCGGCTACACCTTC.

The genes are TRBV3-1 (or the pseudogene TRBV3-2) and TRBJ1-2; 7 nucleotides match TRBD1. Germline V gene sequence: CDR1 LGHDT, CDR2 YNNKEL (reference sequence). V shed 4 bases and J 5 bases; nucleotides not matched to a gene: 7. The CDR3 length is 14 residues. The CDR3 is CASSPGTDVYGYTF. CDR3 sequence (DNA): TGTGCCAGCAGCCCTGGGACAGATGTGTATGGCTACACCTTC.

The V gene is TRBV2, the J gene TRBJ2-7; TRBD2 matches 13 bases. Germline V gives CDR1 SNHLY, CDR2 FYNNEI. The V gene end was trimmed by 3 bases and the J gene end by 4 bases; junction bases not matched to a gene: 18. The CDR3 is 20 residues long. This chain's CDR3 is CASSDRGGLLLAGGTYEQYF. The CDR3 coding sequence is TGTGCCAGCAGTGATCGAGGCGGCCTACTACTAGCGGGAGGGACTTACGAGCAGTACTTC.

CDR3 residues: CAWSVGTDYSNQPQHF. The DNA of the CDR3 is TGTGCCTGGAGTGTAGGGACAGATTATAGCAATCAGCCCCAGCATTTT. The V call is TRBV30, the J call TRBJ1-5; 7 bases map to TRBD1. Germline V lookup: CDR1 GTSNPN, CDR2 SVGIG (reference sequence). This CDR3 comprises 16 residues. V was clipped by 0 bases and J by 0 bases; unmatched bases: 5.

The gene calls are TRBV6-6 and TRBJ1-5; D possibly corresponds to TRBD1 (5 bases). The germline gives CDR1 MNHNY, CDR2 SVGAGI (reference sequence). This CDR3 has 15 amino acids. Trimming pared 6 bases from V and 4 bases from J, leaving 16 bases between. DNA for the CDR3: TGTGCCAGCAGCGTCACAGGTAACAGGAATCAGCCCCAGCATTTT. Residues: CASSVTGNRNQPQHF.

The genes are TRBV21-1 and TRBJ2-1; TRBD1 was called by the table and not checked on the DNA. TRBV21-1 corresponds to a pseudogene. The CDR3 has 16 amino acids. CDR3 protein: CASSLLRTETYNEQFF. The CDR3 coding sequence is TGTGCCAGCAGCTTACTAAGGACAGAAACTTACAATGAGCAGTTCTTC.

This clone has more than one count but fewer than ten. V and J are TRBV6-5 and TRBJ1-5; possible D gene TRBD1, 6 bases. Germline V CDR1 and CDR2: MNHEY, SVGAGI. The CDR3 is 15 residues long. The V gene lost 7 bases and the J gene lost 4 bases, with 17 bases spanning the gap. This CDR3 is CASNFGDTLNQPQHF. The DNA for the CDR3 is TGTGCCAGCAATTTCGGGGACACCTTAAATCAGCCCCAGCATTTT.

The V call is TRBV5-8, the J call TRBJ1-2; a possible D gene is TRBD1 (5 bases). Germline CDR1 is SGHTS and CDR2 is YDEGEE. The CDR3 runs 14 residues. Trimming pared 3 bases from V and 4 bases from J, leaving 13 bases between. CDR3 region: CASSWTLITYGYTF. The CDR3 coding sequence is TGTGCCAGCAGCTGGACACTGATAACCTATGGCTACACCTTC. Full variable domain (outside the CDR3, taken from reference TRBV5-8 and TRBJ1-2): EAGVTQSPTHLIKTRGQQATLRCSPISGHTSVYWYQQALGLGLQFLLWYDEGEERNRGNFPPRFSGRQFPNYSSELNVNALELEDSALYLCASSWTLITYGYTFGSGTRLTVV.

The chain joins TRBV11-3 to TRBJ2-5; perhaps TRBD1 as D (5 bases). Germline lookup yields CDR1 SGHNT and CDR2 YENEEA. The CDR3 length is 15 residues. Trimming cost V 5 bases and J 2 bases, with 15 bases left between them. CDR3 loop: CASSTRQGGQETQYF. In nucleotides, the CDR3 is TGTGCCAGCAGCACGAGGCAGGGTGGTCAAGAGACCCAGTACTTC.

The chain employs TRBV19 and TRBJ2-7; 7 nucleotides agree with TRBD1. V lost 6 bases and J lost 2; bases outside the gene matches: 10. Germline V gene lookup returns CDR1 LNHDA and CDR2 SQIVND (reference sequence). The CDR3 loop spans 15 amino acids. Written as DNA, the CDR3 is TGTGCCAGTAGGCCGAACCGGGACAGTACCTACGAGCAGTACTTC. It codes for CASRPNRDSTYEQYF.

This clone was detected a few times. The chain recombines TRBV11-2 with TRBJ1-6, with D uncertain. CDR3 length equals 15 residues. V was cut by 6 bases and J by 6 bases, with 15 bases left in between. In germline, CDR1 is SGHAT, CDR2 FQNNGV. CDR3 protein: CASSLSDGPNSPLHF. The CDR3 nucleotides read TGTGCCAGCAGTCTCTCAGATGGGCCTAATTCACCCCTCCACTTT.

The chain carries TRBV7-2 and TRBJ1-5, with D possibly TRBD1 on 5 matching bases. V was shortened by 5 bases and J by 0 bases, with 14 bases between the two germline ends. The CDR3 extends over 16 amino acids. The germline gives CDR1 SGHTA, CDR2 FQGNSA. The CDR3 loop is CASSRGTPYSNQPQHF. The CDR3 DNA sequence: TGTGCCAGCAGCCGCGGGACGCCGTATAGCAATCAGCCCCAGCATTTT.

The chain joins TRBV3-1 (or the pseudogene TRBV3-2) to TRBJ1-1; 11 bases match TRBD1. Per the germline V gene, CDR1 is LGHDT and CDR2 is YNNKEL (reference sequence). This CDR3 contains 16 residues. V trimming: 4 bases; J trimming: 0 bases; junction bases outside the gene matches: 4. The CDR3 DNA reads TGTGCCAGCAGCCCCTGGACAGGGGGCATGAACACTGAAGCTTTCTTT. Protein: CASSPWTGGMNTEAFF.

The rearrangement links TRBV6-4 to TRBJ2-1; 12 bases are a match to TRBD2. Germline CDR1 is MRHNA and CDR2 is SNTAGT. CDR3 size: 15 residues. V shed 5 bases and J 3 bases; nucleotides not matched to a gene: 2. The CDR3 DNA sequence: TGTGCCAGCAGTCTACTAGCGGGAGGCTACAATGAGCAGTTCTTC. Amino acid sequence: CASSLLAGGYNEQFF.

This clone was picked up a small number of times. The chain is built from TRBV3-1 (or the pseudogene TRBV3-2) and TRBJ2-7; D may be TRBD1 (6 bases). The germline V gene has CDR1 LGHDT and CDR2 YNNKEL (reference sequence). With 0 bases removed from V and 5 bases from J, the gap between germline ends came to 14 bases. The CDR3 runs to 15 residues. The CDR3 is CASSQDGQSRDEQYF. CDR3 coding DNA: TGTGCCAGCAGCCAAGATGGACAGTCACGGGACGAGCAGTACTTC.

The CDR3 reads CASSLSFGSEQYF. The CDR3, as DNA: TGTGCCAGCAGTTTATCTTTCGGGAGCGAGCAGTACTTC. The chain uses TRBV27 and TRBJ2-7; D perhaps matches TRBD2 (6 bases). V lost 0 bases, J lost 6 bases, and 9 bases lay in between. The CDR3 loop spans 13 amino acids. Germline V CDR1 and CDR2: MNHEY, SMNVEV (reference sequence).

The V call is TRBV6-1, the J call TRBJ1-2; 9 positions match TRBD1. The CDR3 loop spans 17 amino acids. Germline values: CDR1 MNHNS, CDR2 SASEGT. V shed 1 base and J 0 bases; nucleotides not matched to a gene: 6. As DNA, the CDR3 is TGTGCCAGCAGTGAAGTAAACAGGGGGCTCTCTAACTATGGCTACACCTTC. Translated, it gives CASSEVNRGLSNYGYTF.

The J gene is TRBJ1-5, the V gene TRBV19; no reliable D call. V was pared by 4 bases and J by 2 bases, with 9 bases between. CDR3 size: 14 residues. Germline V gives CDR1 LNHDA, CDR2 SQIVND (reference sequence). The CDR3 sequence is CASSTNYGNQPQHF. In DNA form, the CDR3 reads TGTGCCAGTAGTACTAACTATGGCAATCAGCCCCAGCATTTT. Drawing the rest from reference TRBV19 and TRBJ1-5, the complete variable domain is DGGITQSPKYLFRKEGQNVTLSCEQNLNHDAMYWYRQDPGQGLRLIYYSQIVNDFQKGDIAEGYSVSREKKESFPLTVTSAQKNPTAFYLCASSTNYGNQPQHFGDGTRLSIL.

The chain links TRBV7-2 to TRBJ2-1, with TRBD1 identical over 8 bases. J was trimmed by 4 bases and V by 5 bases; bases with no gene match: 7. The CDR3 extends over 15 amino acids. The germline CDR1 and CDR2 sequences are SGHTA and FQGNSA. CDR3 loop: CASSHWTGSYNEQFF. CDR3 bases: TGTGCCAGCAGCCATTGGACAGGGTCGTACAATGAGCAGTTCTTC.

The chain couples TRBV6-1 to TRBJ1-2; D might be TRBD1 (5 bases). Trimming cost V 1 base and J 1 base, with 13 bases left between them. Germline V gives CDR1 MNHNS, CDR2 SASEGT. The CDR3 consists of 16 residues. As DNA, the CDR3 is TGTGCCAGCAGTGAAGGTCGTCGGGGGATTAACTATGGCTACACCTTC. Translated: CASSEGRRGINYGYTF.

The chain joins TRBV30 to TRBJ1-2, with 7 bases that match TRBD1. This CDR3 has 15 amino acids. J gave up 7 bases and V 2 bases, and 13 bases lay outside the gene matches. Looked up from germline, CDR1 is GTSNPN and CDR2 is SVGIG (reference sequence). This chain's CDR3 is CAWSPTLRDRPGYTF. CDR3 nucleotides: TGTGCCTGGAGTCCGACTCTCCGGGACAGACCTGGCTACACCTTC.